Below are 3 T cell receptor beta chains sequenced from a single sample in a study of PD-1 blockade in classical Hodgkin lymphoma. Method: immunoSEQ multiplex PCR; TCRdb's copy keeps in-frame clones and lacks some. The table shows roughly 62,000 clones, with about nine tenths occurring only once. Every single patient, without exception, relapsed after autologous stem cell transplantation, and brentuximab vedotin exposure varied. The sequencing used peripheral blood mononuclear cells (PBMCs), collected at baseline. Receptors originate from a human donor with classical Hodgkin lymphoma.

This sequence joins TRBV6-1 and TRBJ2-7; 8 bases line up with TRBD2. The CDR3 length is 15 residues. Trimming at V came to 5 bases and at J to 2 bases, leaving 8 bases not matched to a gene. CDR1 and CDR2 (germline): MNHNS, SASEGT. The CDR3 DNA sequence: TGTGCCAGCAGTCCCGGGGGGGGACAAGCCTACGAGCAGTACTTC. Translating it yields CASSPGGGQAYEQYF.

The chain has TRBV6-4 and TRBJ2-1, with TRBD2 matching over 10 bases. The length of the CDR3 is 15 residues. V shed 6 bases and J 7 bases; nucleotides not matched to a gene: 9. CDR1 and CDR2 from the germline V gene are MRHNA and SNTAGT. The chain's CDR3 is CASRPAGGKGNEQFF. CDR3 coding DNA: TGTGCCAGCAGACCAGCGGGGGGGAAAGGAAATGAGCAGTTCTTC.

DNA for the CDR3: TGTGCCAGCAGCCAAGAGTACGCCCCGGGACAGGGGGAAGAGACCCAGTACTTC. The encoded protein is CASSQEYAPGQGEETQYF. This chain uses TRBV4-2 with TRBJ2-5, with TRBD1 matching over 11 bases. Trimming cost V 0 bases and J 3 bases; bases outside gene matches: 9. CDR1 and CDR2 (germline): LGHNA, YNFKEQ. This CDR3 is 18 amino acids long.